This T cell receptor (beta chain) was obtained from a study of metastatic and nonmetastatic thyroid tumors. Across the study: Peripheral blood and tumor or nodule samples from malignant and benign thyroid patients were compared.

There are 16 residues in the CDR3. CDR1 is MGHRA and CDR2 is YSYEKL in the germline V gene. The ends lost 4 bases at V and 1 base at J; junction bases unmatched: 4. Thyroid surgery was preceded by no treatment in any patient. In the authors' workflow: In papillary thyroid cancer, a distant-metastasis classifier was built using CDR3 differences across clinicopathological groups. TCRdb re-called the PCR reads via MiXCR. The V and J calls come from TCRdb's annotation, not from the publication. Here the sample spans about 19,000 clones, approximately 16% being singletons. At least ten counts were recorded for this clone.

Sequenced: blood. The sequence was collected from a male donor with papillary thyroid cancer or a benign thyroid nodule (not recorded which). Some clones in this sample may be carry-over from other donors' samples. V usage is TRBV4-1 and J usage is TRBJ2-2; the match to TRBD1 covers 9 bases. CDR3 protein: CASSPGTGMNTGELFF. In nucleotides, the CDR3 is TGCGCCAGCAGCCCAGGGACAGGGATGAACACCGGGGAGCTGTTTTTT.